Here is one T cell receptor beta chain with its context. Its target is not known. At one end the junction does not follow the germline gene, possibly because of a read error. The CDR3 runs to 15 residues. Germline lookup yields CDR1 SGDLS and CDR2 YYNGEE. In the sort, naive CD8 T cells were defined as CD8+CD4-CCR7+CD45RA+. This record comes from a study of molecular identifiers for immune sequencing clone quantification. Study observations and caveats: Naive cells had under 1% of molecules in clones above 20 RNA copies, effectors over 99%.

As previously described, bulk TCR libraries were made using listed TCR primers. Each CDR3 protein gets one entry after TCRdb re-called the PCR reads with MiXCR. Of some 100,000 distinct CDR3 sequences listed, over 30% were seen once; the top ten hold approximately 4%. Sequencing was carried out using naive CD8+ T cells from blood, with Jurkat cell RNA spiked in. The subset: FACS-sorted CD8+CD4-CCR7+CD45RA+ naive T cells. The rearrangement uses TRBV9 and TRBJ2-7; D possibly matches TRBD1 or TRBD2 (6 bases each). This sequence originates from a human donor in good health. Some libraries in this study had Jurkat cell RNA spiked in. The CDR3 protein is CASSVGPGEDRELYF. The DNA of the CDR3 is TGTGCCAGCAGCGTAGGGCCAGGGGAGGACCGCGAGCTGTACTTC.